This is a list of T cell receptor beta chains from one sample in a study of OX40 agonist ivuxolimab in advanced cancers. Assay used: immunoSEQ multiplex PCR; TCRdb lists only in-frame clones, some missing. Of about 62,000 clones listed, around 84% are singletons. The sequencing used CD4+ or CD8+ T cells sorted from blood, collected in a trial of the OX40 agonist ivuxolimab. These TCRs come from an adult with an advanced solid tumor such as melanoma, head and neck, liver or kidney cancer. CDR3s include the opening cysteine and the closing phenylalanine or tryptophan. The D gene is left open where the match is weak. Expanded clones get a size class; other rows say once, few or many, or leave the size out.

v_call	j_call	clone_size	d_call	cdr3_nt	cdr3_aa
TRBV6-1	TRBJ2-5	.	.	TGTGCCAGCAGGCTTCAGGGTCCCGGGACCCAGTACTTC	CASRLQGPGTQYF
TRBV5-4	TRBJ2-2	.	.	TGTGCCAGCAGCTTGGGCGACAGACTAACCGGGGAGCTGTTTTTT	CASSLGDRLTGELFF
TRBV28	TRBJ1-2	.	.	TGTGCCAGCAGTTTATACCGGGGCTACACCTTC	CASSLYRGYTF
TRBV7-2	TRBJ1-6	.	.	TGTGCCAGCAGCTTAAGCTTTGGGGAACGTTCACCCCTCCACTTT	CASSLSFGERSPLHF
TRBV7-2	TRBJ1-1	few	.	TGTGCCAGCAGCCTACAGTGGGGGGCCTCTGAAGCTTTCTTT	CASSLQWGASEAFF
TRBV11-2	TRBJ1-6	.	TRBD1	TGTGCCAGCAGCTTAGAAGTTCGGGGACAGTCAATCGCTTCACCCCTCCACTTT	CASSLEVRGQSIASPLHF
TRBV29-1	TRBJ1-2	once	TRBD1	TGCAGCGCTGGGAGTGGGGGACAGGGGATGGAAGGCTACACCTTC	CSAGSGGQGMEGYTF
TRBV5-4	TRBJ1-2	.	.	TGTGCCAGCAGCTTTGCACAGGGAGTTGACTATGGCTACACCTTC	CASSFAQGVDYGYTF
TRBV2	TRBJ1-1	once	.	TGTGCCAGCAGTGAGGGCGGTTTGGCTTTCTTT	CASSEGGLAFF
TRBV14	TRBJ2-4	.	TRBD1	TGTGCCAGCAGCCGTATGGGGACAGGGGAGTTGAACATTCAGTACTTC	CASSRMGTGELNIQYF
TRBV19	TRBJ1-1	.	.	TGTGCCAGTAGCCCCCAGGTAATGAACACTGAAGCTTTCTTT	CASSPQVMNTEAFF
TRBV4-3	TRBJ1-6	.	.	TGCGCCAGCAGCCAAGATCGAATGGGGGGCGCAACTTTTTCACCCCTCCACTTT	CASSQDRMGGATFSPLHF
TRBV21-1	TRBJ1-2	.	.	TGTGCCAGCAGCAAAGGACCCCGGGACAGGGGGGATGGCTACACCTTC	CASSKGPRDRGDGYTF
TRBV5-6	TRBJ2-6	.	.	TGTGCCAGCAGCGCTACAGGGACTGGGGCCAACGTCCTGACTTTC	CASSATGTGANVLTF
TRBV5-6	TRBJ2-5	.	.	TGTGCCAGCAGCCTACCAGACAGAGGGCAAGAGACCCAGTACTTC	CASSLPDRGQETQYF
TRBV15	TRBJ2-6	.	.	TGTGCCACCAGCAGAGGGGAGGGGGCTTCTGGGGCCAACGTCCTGACTTTC	CATSRGEGASGANVLTF
TRBV4-1	TRBJ2-1	.	.	TGCGCCAGCAGCCAAGAGGAGAACAATGAGCAGTTCTTC	CASSQEENNEQFF
TRBV6-5	TRBJ1-2	.	.	TGTGCCAGCAGACTAGGACAGCTTCCCTATGGCTACACCTTC	CASRLGQLPYGYTF
TRBV10-3	TRBJ1-4	.	.	TGTGCCATCAGGCCCTCGGGGGGGAGTAATGAAAAACTGTTTTTT	CAIRPSGGSNEKLFF
TRBV6-5	TRBJ1-5	.	.	TGTGCCAGCCAGGGTAGTGGGGGCAATCAGCCCCAGCATTTT	CASQGSGGNQPQHF
TRBV5-6	TRBJ2-5	.	TRBD1	TGTGCCAGCAGCATACGACAGGGCCTCCAAGAGACCCAGTACTTC	CASSIRQGLQETQYF
TRBV4-3	TRBJ1-2	once	.	TGCGCCAGCAGCCAAGGATTAGCTAACTATGGCTACACCTTC	CASSQGLANYGYTF
TRBV18	TRBJ2-7	.	.	TGTGCCAGCTCACGGGACACATACGAGCAGTACTTC	CASSRDTYEQYF
TRBV7-9	TRBJ2-3	.	TRBD1	TGTGCCAGCAGCCCCCACCGGGACAGGGCGGCAGATACGCAGTATTTT	CASSPHRDRAADTQYF
TRBV5-8	TRBJ2-5	.	TRBD1	TGTGCCAGCAGCTTTTCACAGGGGGTTCCCCAGTACTTC	CASSFSQGVPQYF
TRBV9	TRBJ2-7	.	.	TGTGCCAGCAGCGTAGCGGACGGCTCCTACGAGCAGTACTTC	CASSVADGSYEQYF
TRBV4-1	TRBJ1-5	.	.	TGCGCCAGCAGCCAACTCGTCGGTTTGCCCCAGCATTTT	CASSQLVGLPQHF
TRBV5-1	TRBJ2-5	once	.	TGCGCCAGCAGCTTGCAGGGGAGTTACCAAGAGACCCAGTACTTC	CASSLQGSYQETQYF
TRBV9	TRBJ2-7	.	.	TGTGCCAGCAGCCCTGGAGGACAGTACGAGCAGTACTTC	CASSPGGQYEQYF
TRBV5-4	TRBJ1-2	.	.	TGTGCCAGCAGCTTCGGGCAGGCAAACTATGGCTACACCTTC	CASSFGQANYGYTF
TRBV7-2	TRBJ2-3	.	TRBD2	TGTGCCAGCAGCAGGCGGACTAGCTTCCCAGATACGCAGTATTTT	CASSRRTSFPDTQYF
TRBV15	TRBJ1-2	.	TRBD1	TGTGCCACCAGCAGAGATCTGAAGCAGGGGGGGCATGGCTACACCTTC	CATSRDLKQGGHGYTF
TRBV25-1	TRBJ2-5	.	TRBD1	TGTGCCAGCAGGCCTCCGGGACAGGGTAGAGAGACCCAGTACTTC	CASRPPGQGRETQYF
TRBV5-6	TRBJ2-2	.	.	TGTGCCAGCAGCTTGCAACCAGCCGGGGAGCTGTTTTTT	CASSLQPAGELFF
TRBV6-6	TRBJ2-3	.	.	TGTGCCAGCATCAACGGGGATGCAGATACGCAGTATTTT	CASINGDADTQYF
TRBV6-5	TRBJ1-1	.	TRBD1	TGTGCCAGCATGAGAGGGGGCGCGGCTTTCTTT	CASMRGGAAFF
TRBV7-6	TRBJ2-1	.	TRBD2	TGTGCCAGCAGCTTAGAACTAGCGGGGGCGTTCTCCTACAATGAGCAGTTCTTC	CASSLELAGAFSYNEQFF
TRBV19	TRBJ2-6	.	.	TGTGCCAGTAGTATGGAATGGGACACCAGCTCTGGGGCCAACGTCCTGACTTTC	CASSMEWDTSSGANVLTF
TRBV7-2	TRBJ2-3	few	TRBD2	TGTGCCAGCAGCTTAGGACTAGCGGGAAGTACGCAGTATTTT	CASSLGLAGSTQYF
TRBV5-1	TRBJ1-4	.	.	TGCGCCAGCAGCTTATCGGGGACGGATAATGAAAAACTGTTTTTT	CASSLSGTDNEKLFF
TRBV19	TRBJ1-5	.	.	TGTGCCAGTAGCCCCGTCCCAGGGATCAATCAGCCCCAGCATTTT	CASSPVPGINQPQHF
TRBV7-9	TRBJ1-5	.	.	TGTGCCAGCAGCTTTGTGAACGACCTTCAGCCCCAGCATTTT	CASSFVNDLQPQHF
TRBV11-2	TRBJ1-2	few	.	TGTGCCAGCAGCTTAGGAAGCGGGGTTGGCTACACCTTC	CASSLGSGVGYTF
TRBV4-1	TRBJ1-1	few	.	TGCGCCAGTAGGGGGACTCTTCGGAACACTGAAGCTTTCTTT	CASRGTLRNTEAFF
TRBV9	TRBJ1-6	.	.	TGTGCCAGCAGCGTAAACCTAGAGAATTCACCCCTCCACTTT	CASSVNLENSPLHF
TRBV11-3	TRBJ2-3	.	TRBD2	TGTGCCAGCAGCAAACAGAGCGGGGGCCCGGGGGATACGCAGTATTTT	CASSKQSGGPGDTQYF
TRBV19	TRBJ2-1	.	.	TGTGCCAGTAGTACTCGGCGGGAGCAGTTCTTC	CASSTRREQFF
TRBV15	TRBJ2-1	.	.	TGTGCCACCAGCAGTCCGGCAGGGAGGCTCGGAGGAGTAAGCTCCTACAATGAGCAGTTCTTC	CATSSPAGRLGGVSSYNEQFF
TRBV19	TRBJ1-2	.	.	TGTGCCAGTAGTCCCAATAGGGCGGGTGGCTACACCTTC	CASSPNRAGGYTF
TRBV18	TRBJ2-7	.	TRBD2	TGTGCCAGCTCACCAGTGAGGGAGGGGGAGCAGTACTTC	CASSPVREGEQYF
TRBV7-2	TRBJ1-5	.	.	TGTGCCAGCAGCGCACAGGGTGACGGTCAGCCCCAGCATTTT	CASSAQGDGQPQHF
TRBV28	TRBJ1-1	.	.	TGTGCCAGCAGTTTGGGGGTCCCCTTCCTAGGGGACACTGAAGCTTTCTTT	CASSLGVPFLGDTEAFF
TRBV2	TRBJ1-1	.	.	TGTGCCAGCAGCTTCCTCCGGGGGGCACCCACTGAAGCTTTCTTT	CASSFLRGAPTEAFF
TRBV6-6	TRBJ1-5	.	.	TGTGCCAGCAGGGAGCGACAGGTTTGGCAGCCCCAGCATTTT	CASRERQVWQPQHF
TRBV11-2	TRBJ2-5	.	TRBD2	TGTGCCAGCAGCTTAGGCGGGGGGCAAGAGACCCAGTACTTC	CASSLGGGQETQYF
TRBV29-1	TRBJ2-1	.	.	TGCAGCGTTGAAGTTGGAGGCCATGAGCAGTTCTTC	CSVEVGGHEQFF
TRBV5-1	TRBJ1-1	.	.	TGCGCCAGCAGCTTGTTATTAAACACTGAAGCTTTCTTT	CASSLLLNTEAFF